This entry lists 10 T cell receptor beta chains sequenced from one sample in a study of T cells in Graves' hyperthyroidism and ophthalmopathy. RNA transcripts yielded amplified TCR beta CDR3 regions. HTBI primers were employed in a first-round RT-PCR of the TCR CDR3. One entry per CDR3 protein results from TCRdb running MiXCR on the multiplex PCR reads. The sample carries some 550,000 distinct CDR3 sequences, less than 25% recorded once. Sample: blood. These receptors all stem from a man aged 18 to 29 with Graves' hyperthyroidism.

The chain is built from TRBV6-1 and TRBJ1-1; no firm D call. The length of the CDR3 is 15 residues. In germline, CDR1 is MNHNS, CDR2 SASEGT. V lost 1 base to trimming and J lost 1 base, with 10 bases between them. CDR3 in amino acids: CASSEVPQENTEAFF. The CDR3 nucleotides read TGTGCCAGCAGTGAAGTCCCCCAGGAGAACACTGAAGCTTTCTTT.

J is TRBJ2-2 and V is TRBV12-3 or TRBV12-4, with TRBD1 matching over 9 bases. V lost 5 bases to trimming and J lost 7 bases; unmatched junction nucleotides: 11. This CDR3 is 16 amino acids long. CDR3 DNA sequence: TGTGCCAGCAGTCGAAGAGGGACAGGGTTGATCGGGGAGCTGTTTTTT. Translating it yields CASSRRGTGLIGELFF.

V is TRBV2 and J is TRBJ1-1; D might be TRBD1 (5 bases). From germline, CDR1 is SNHLY and CDR2 FYNNEI. With 2 bases removed from V and 1 base from J, the gap between germline ends came to 11 bases. The CDR3 extends over 15 amino acids. CDR3 amino acids: CASSEWGVANTEAFF. Here the CDR3 DNA reads TGTGCCAGCAGTGAATGGGGGGTCGCGAACACTGAAGCTTTCTTT.

This clonotype was detected ten times or more. This chain connects TRBV6-5 to TRBJ1-3, with 11 positions matching TRBD1. The CDR3 contains 16 residues. Trimming at V came to 4 bases and at J to 4 bases, leaving 6 bases not matched to a gene. Germline V CDR1 and CDR2: MNHEY, SVGAGI. The CDR3 bases are TGTGCCAGCAGTTCCCCCGGACAGGGGGCGGGAAACACCATATATTTT. Residues: CASSSPGQGAGNTIYF.

This clonotype has just a few counts. The rearrangement uses TRBV19 and TRBJ1-2, with D possibly matching TRBD1 (5 bases). The germline CDR1 and CDR2 sequences are LNHDA and SQIVND (reference sequence). V lost 6 bases to trimming and J lost 2 bases, with 13 bases between them. CDR3 size: 14 residues. In nucleotides, the CDR3 is TGTGCCAGTAGCTATGGGACGGTGAACTATGGCTACACCTTC. As protein: CASSYGTVNYGYTF.

The chain has TRBV20-1 and TRBJ2-7, with 8 bases fitting TRBD1. From germline, CDR1 is DFQATT and CDR2 SNEGSKA (reference sequence). V lost 2 bases, J lost 3 bases, and 9 bases stayed unmatched. CDR3 length: 15 amino acids. CDR3 region: CSARSGDRSIYEQYF. The CDR3 DNA reads TGCAGTGCTAGATCCGGGGACAGGAGTATCTACGAGCAGTACTTC.

This clonotype has only one observation. The chain couples TRBV15 to TRBJ2-5, with 11 bases matching TRBD1. Germline V gene lookup returns CDR1 LNHNV and CDR2 YYDKDF (reference sequence). Trimming cost V 5 bases and J 4 bases; bases outside gene matches: 3. This CDR3 is 14 amino acids long. The CDR3 here is CATSRGQGGETQYF. The CDR3 DNA sequence: TGTGCCACCAGCCGGGGACAGGGGGGAGAGACCCAGTACTTC.

This clonotype was detected many times. The chain recombines TRBV28 with TRBJ2-2, with D perhaps assigned TRBD1 or TRBD2 (5 bases each). Germline V gives CDR1 MDHEN, CDR2 SYDVKM. Trimming removed 3 bases at V and 4 bases at J, with 18 bases between. The CDR3 spans 17 residues. CDR3 residues: CASSLTRLRDGTGELFF. In DNA, the CDR3 is TGTGCCAGCAGTTTGACCCGATTAAGGGACGGCACCGGGGAGCTGTTTTTT.

In its sample, this clonotype was seen many times. The V gene is TRBV7-2, the J gene TRBJ1-2; D is unclear. The germline gives CDR1 SGHTA, CDR2 FQGNSA. V lost 3 bases and J lost 4, with 9 bases in between. This CDR3 comprises 13 residues. CDR3 amino acids: CASSFSTAYGYTF. The CDR3 region has the DNA TGTGCCAGCAGCTTTAGCACCGCCTATGGCTACACCTTC.

The gene calls are TRBV11-2 and TRBJ2-2, with TRBD2 identical over 8 bases. Germline V CDR1 and CDR2: SGHAT, FQNNGV. The CDR3 consists of 18 residues. V was pared by 2 bases and J by 0 bases, with 8 bases of the junction left unmatched. As DNA, the CDR3 is TGTGCCAGCAGCTTATTCATCGGACTAGCAGCGAACACCGGGGAGCTGTTTTTT. Protein: CASSLFIGLAANTGELFF.